The rows below give T cell receptor beta chains drawn from one sample of a study of T-cell reconstitution after alpha-beta-depleted transplantation in children. TCRdb called the PCR reads again in MiXCR, with one record for every CDR3 protein. The sample includes fewer than 350,000 distinct CDR3 sequences, around a tenth of them seen just once. The sample consisted of PBMCs, taken before TCRalphabeta/CD19-depleted stem cell transplant. The receptors derive from a boy in the first two years of life with acute myeloid leukemia, due to receive a stem cell transplant. CDR3s include the opening cysteine and the closing phenylalanine or tryptophan. D genes are given only for firm matches. Some rows have no size entry. The others give once, few or many, or a class for an expanded clone.

size: many; D: TRBD2; J: TRBJ2-7; V: TRBV7-2; DNA: TGTGCCAGCAGCGAGCGACCGGCGGCGGGGGCCTACGAGCAGTACTTC; CDR3: CASSERPAAGAYEQYF
size: many; D: -; J: TRBJ2-1; V: TRBV20-1; DNA: TGCAGTGCTAGAGACTTTTTAGTGGGTGAGCAGTTCTTC; CDR3: CSARDFLVGEQFF
size: few; D: -; J: TRBJ2-2; V: TRBV6-5; DNA: TGTGCCAGCAGTTACTCGAGAAGGAGGGGCGGGGAGCTGTTTTTT; CDR3: CASSYSRRRGGELFF
size: -; D: TRBD1; J: TRBJ2-3; V: TRBV7-6; DNA: TGTGCCAGCAGCTCGCCCTTATTACAGGGGAAAACGCAGTATTTT; CDR3: CASSSPLLQGKTQYF
size: many; D: -; J: TRBJ1-4; V: TRBV18; DNA: TGTGCCAGCTCACCACCGGGTGAAAAACTGTTTTTT; CDR3: CASSPPGEKLFF
size: -; D: TRBD1; J: TRBJ2-7; V: TRBV5-6; DNA: TGTGCCAACCGAATCGACAGGGTTACCTACGAGCAGTACTTC; CDR3: CANRIDRVTYEQYF
size: few; D: TRBD2; J: TRBJ2-5; V: TRBV4-3; DNA: TGCGCCAGCAGCCTAGGGGTAGCGGGAGTAGTGGAGGAGACCCAGTACTTC; CDR3: CASSLGVAGVVEETQYF
size: many; D: TRBD2; J: TRBJ2-5; V: TRBV20-1; DNA: TGCAGTGCTACCGCTAGCGGGAGCCCACAAGAGACCCAGTACTTC; CDR3: CSATASGSPQETQYF
size: many; D: -; J: TRBJ2-7; V: TRBV29-1; DNA: TGCAGCGTTCCGATGGCCGAGCAGCAGTACTTC; CDR3: CSVPMAEQQYF
size: -; D: TRBD1; J: TRBJ1-1; V: TRBV10-2; DNA: TGCGCCAGCAGTGAAGCTGGGACAGGGGACACTGAAGCTTTCTTT; CDR3: CASSEAGTGDTEAFF
size: few; D: TRBD2; J: TRBJ2-3; V: TRBV20-1; DNA: TGCAGTGCTAGAAATCTAGCGGGAGATACGCAGTATTTT; CDR3: CSARNLAGDTQYF
size: many; D: -; J: TRBJ1-4; V: TRBV11-2; DNA: TGTGCCAGCAGCCAGCGGTTCCGGGGACTTCGACATGAAAAACTGTTTTTT; CDR3: CASSQRFRGLRHEKLFF
size: many; D: TRBD2; J: TRBJ2-3; V: TRBV29-1; DNA: TGCAGCGTTGAAGATCAAAAGCGGGGGGGCCCAGATACGCAGTATTTT; CDR3: CSVEDQKRGGPDTQYF
size: few; D: TRBD1; J: TRBJ1-1; V: TRBV12-3/TRBV12-4; DNA: TGTGCCAGCAGTGCGACAGGGGAGAACACTGAAGCTTTCTTT; CDR3: CASSATGENTEAFF
size: few; D: -; J: TRBJ1-2; V: TRBV4-2; DNA: TGTGCCAGCAGCCAAGGGGTACCGGGAGGGTATGGCTACACCTTC; CDR3: CASSQGVPGGYGYTF
size: many; D: -; J: TRBJ2-7; V: TRBV6-6; DNA: TGTGCCAGCACCTTTCAGGGGGGATACGAGCAGTACTTC; CDR3: CASTFQGGYEQYF
size: many; D: -; J: TRBJ1-1; V: TRBV7-9; DNA: TGTGCCAGCAGCTATCCGGGACGTCAAGGTTCTCGGAACACTGAAGCTTTCTTT; CDR3: CASSYPGRQGSRNTEAFF
size: many; D: -; J: TRBJ2-1; V: TRBV29-1; DNA: TGCAGCGTTGACAAGGCGGAGGGGGAGGCCTACAATGAGCAGTTCTTC; CDR3: CSVDKAEGEAYNEQFF
size: -; D: TRBD2; J: TRBJ2-1; V: TRBV29-1; DNA: TGCAGCGTTGTCCCTTCGACTAGCGGGGAGAGGAATGAGCAGTTCTTC; CDR3: CSVVPSTSGERNEQFF
size: many; D: TRBD1; J: TRBJ1-4; V: TRBV12-3/TRBV12-4; DNA: TGTGCCAGCAGTTTACGGACAGGGGTGGAAAAACTGTTTTTT; CDR3: CASSLRTGVEKLFF
size: many; D: TRBD2; J: TRBJ2-3; V: TRBV7-9; DNA: TGTGCCAGCAGCTTAGGCCGGGACTACACCACAGATACGCAGTATTTT; CDR3: CASSLGRDYTTDTQYF
size: few; D: TRBD1; J: TRBJ1-5; V: TRBV20-1; DNA: TGCAGTGCTAGAGGGAACAGGGGCCTGGGTCAGCCCCAGCATTTT; CDR3: CSARGNRGLGQPQHF
size: few; D: TRBD2; J: TRBJ2-7; V: TRBV12-3/TRBV12-4; DNA: TGTGCCAGCAGCCCTCTAGCGGGTGTTAAGTACGAGCAGTACTTC; CDR3: CASSPLAGVKYEQYF
size: many; D: -; J: TRBJ1-5; V: TRBV27; DNA: TGTGCCAGCAGTTTAAACGGATATCAGCCCCAGCATTTT; CDR3: CASSLNGYQPQHF
size: -; D: -; J: TRBJ2-7; V: TRBV27; DNA: TGTGCCAGCAGCTATGGAGGGGATACCTACGAGCAGTACTTC; CDR3: CASSYGGDTYEQYF
size: many; D: -; J: TRBJ1-2; V: TRBV25-1; DNA: TGTGCCAGCAGTGACGGAAGGGACCCATATGGCTACACCTTC; CDR3: CASSDGRDPYGYTF
size: many; D: -; J: TRBJ2-1; V: TRBV12-3/TRBV12-4; DNA: TGTGCCAGCAGTTTTCGACAGGCCTACAATGAGCAGTTCTTC; CDR3: CASSFRQAYNEQFF
size: many; D: TRBD1; J: TRBJ1-5; V: TRBV27; DNA: TGTGCCAGCAGTTTATACACAGGGGGCAATCAGCCCCAGCATTTT; CDR3: CASSLYTGGNQPQHF
size: many; D: -; J: TRBJ2-7; V: TRBV11-2; DNA: TGTGCCAGCAGCTTAGATCTGAGGACCTACGAGCAGTACTTC; CDR3: CASSLDLRTYEQYF
size: few; D: -; J: TRBJ1-5; V: TRBV7-6; DNA: TGTGCCAGCAGCTTAGGTAGGGGAAGTCAGCCCCAGCATTTT; CDR3: CASSLGRGSQPQHF
size: -; D: TRBD2; J: TRBJ2-1; V: TRBV20-1; DNA: TGCAGTGCTAGAGAAGAACTAGCGGGACTCAATGAGCAGTTCTTC; CDR3: CSAREELAGLNEQFF
size: few; D: -; J: TRBJ1-1; V: TRBV29-1; DNA: TGCAGCGTTGAAGTGCAGGGAGGGAAAGCTTTCTTT; CDR3: CSVEVQGGKAFF
size: many; D: TRBD1; J: TRBJ2-5; V: TRBV28; DNA: TGTGCCAGCAGTTCACAGGGGGTGAAGACCCAGTACTTC; CDR3: CASSSQGVKTQYF
size: many; D: -; J: TRBJ2-3; V: TRBV7-2; DNA: TGTGCCAGCAGCGCAGGCGGGCTAGTTCTCCAAGATACGCAGTATTTT; CDR3: CASSAGGLVLQDTQYF
size: many; D: -; J: TRBJ1-2; V: TRBV4-3; DNA: TGCGCCAGCAGCCCGTTTGGGGGTCCCGACTATGGCTACACCTTC; CDR3: CASSPFGGPDYGYTF
size: many; D: TRBD1; J: TRBJ2-1; V: TRBV6-1; DNA: TGTGCCAGCAGCCCCGACAGGGGAGGCCACAATGAGCAGTTCTTC; CDR3: CASSPDRGGHNEQFF
size: many; D: TRBD2; J: TRBJ2-1; V: TRBV12-3/TRBV12-4; DNA: TGTGCCAGCAGAAAAAGCGGGAGGGGGGACAATGAGCAGTTCTTC; CDR3: CASRKSGRGDNEQFF
size: many; D: -; J: TRBJ2-4; V: TRBV20-1; DNA: TGCAGTGCTAGCGGGACTTCCGGCATTCAGTACTTC; CDR3: CSASGTSGIQYF